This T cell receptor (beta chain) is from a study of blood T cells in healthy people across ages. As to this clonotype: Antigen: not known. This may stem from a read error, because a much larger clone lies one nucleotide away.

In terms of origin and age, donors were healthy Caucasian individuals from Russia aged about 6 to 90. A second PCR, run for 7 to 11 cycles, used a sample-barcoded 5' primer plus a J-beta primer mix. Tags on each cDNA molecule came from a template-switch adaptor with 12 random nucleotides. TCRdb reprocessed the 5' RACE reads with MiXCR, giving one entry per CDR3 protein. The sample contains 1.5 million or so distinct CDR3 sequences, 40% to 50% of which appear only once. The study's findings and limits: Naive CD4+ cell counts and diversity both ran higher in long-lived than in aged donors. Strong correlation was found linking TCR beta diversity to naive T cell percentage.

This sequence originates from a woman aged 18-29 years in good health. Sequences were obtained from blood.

CDR3 nucleotide sequence: TGTGCCATTTCGAAGGGGGGGAATGAGCAGTACTTC. The encoded protein is CAISKGGNEQYF. The chain is built from TRBV10-3 and TRBJ2-5, with D perhaps TRBD2 (7 bases). V lost 9 bases to trimming and J lost 11 bases, with 19 bases between them. CDR1 is ENHRY, CDR2 SYGVKD, per germline. This CDR3 has 12 amino acids.